The following is a T cell receptor (beta chain) sequence with its context. Which antigen it targets is not known. Base qualities are not provided; no much larger clone lies one nucleotide away. V is clipped by 5 bases and J by 4 bases, and the sequence between their germline boundaries is 18 bases long. Sequences SEHNR (CDR1) and FQNEAQ (CDR2) are obtained from the germline V gene (reference sequence). The CDR3 spans 17 residues, from the cysteine through the phenylalanine. CDR3 DNA only is kept here, 51 bases in frame from base 1. These data belong to a study of shared clonotypes between healthy human individuals (dated by TCRdb to about 2020). Turning to the overall study: The cohort comprised two women and a few men aged 18 to 49 years. Libraries were prepared and TCR repertoires were sequenced by different laboratories using diverse techniques, in order to increase sequencing depth and limit assay-specific biases. To estimate repertoire size and how much clonotype sharing occurs between individuals, the study deeply sequenced the blood TCR repertoires of about 5 healthy adults. For each donor, CD4 naive and CD4 memory were each given three plates, CD8 naive was given two plates, and CD8 memory was given one plate. Leukapheresis yielded between about 0.9 and 8.9 billion PBMCs per donor. Study-wide conclusions, independent of this receptor: Compared with non-shared clonotypes, the clonotypes found in all four sorted-subset donors had higher generation probabilities. Larger estimated clonotype richness was generally found for naive subsets than for memory subsets. Based on pairwise subsampling, the degree of clonotype sharing among donors was expected to be affected by sequencing depth. Rarefaction of sorted-subset datasets indicated incomplete sequencing despite the large sequencing depth. Sampling was restricted to blood, and TCR repertoires in tissue are likely to differ from TCR repertoires in blood. When a few donors were compared, the shared fraction of clonotypes was 5% to 6.5% for naive CD4, roughly 3.3% for naive CD8, 2% to 2.5% for memory CD4, and less than 0.5% for memory CD8. Because the study included only a small number of donors, the genetic and exposure-history diversity represented was limited.

For the CD8 naive samples, CD45RO-negative cells were positively selected for CCR7, yielding a CD45RA+CCR7+ population from which TemRA cells were excluded. Donors were healthy HIV-negative adults with no recently reported acute infections or vaccinations. Only Caucasian adults living in Nashville, Tennessee, USA were represented among the donors. Blood was collected by leukapheresis, and PBMCs were isolated by Ficoll-Histopaque density gradient centrifugation and then cryopreserved in liquid nitrogen vapor phase. Analytical flow cytometry was used to check the purity and quantity of each magnetically sorted T cell population. Genomic DNA was isolated from every sorted fraction and measured by UV absorbance on a Nanodrop 2000c. Using the deep immunoSEQ assay, TCR CDR3 regions were amplified from genomic DNA by multiplex PCR. Genomic DNA extracted from each cell subset was distributed evenly over all wells of several immunoSEQ 96-well plates, and each plate served as one replicate. For sorted subsets, each replicate PCR was loaded with about 0.2 ug genomic DNA, equivalent to 25,000 to 35,000 T cell genomes. Purified libraries were quantified with a Qubit 3.0 fluorometer, sized on a Bioanalyzer 2100, and re-quantified with the KAPA Library Quantification kit. Every immunoSEQ 96-well plate was sequenced on a dedicated single-read 150-cycle Illumina NextSeq 550 flow cell. Turning to the authors' computational methods: Because the immunoSEQ output held only junctional sequences and lacked quality scores, the filtering could not match the filtering applied to full-length reads. Sequences were annotated with PyIR, a Python wrapper for IgBLAST v1.9, using IMGT germline references to assign V/J genes and CDR3. Reads were filtered out if the reads had weak V/J assignments (E-value above 1e-6), no CDR3, stop codons, out-of-frame junctions, or ambiguous translated residues. V3J clonotypes were defined by identical inferred V gene, J gene, and CDR3 amino acid sequence. The percentage overlap between two repertoires was calculated by dividing the number of shared unique clonotypes by the size of the smaller repertoire. Three approaches were used to assess repertoire richness: RTK rarefaction, the Chao1 estimator, and Recon v2.1 estimates of unobserved clonotypes. Generation probabilities for all TCRbeta clonotypes obtained by the gDNA method from several donors were computed using OLGA. TCRdb took this table from immuneACCESS and kept in-frame rearrangements with V and J called. Such tables lack part of the clones; where checked against another copy, unresolved V genes explain under half of the gap, and the rest is unexplained. V and J calls and clone size come straight from that table; D and trimming were deduced from the DNA. This sample holds about 580,000 clones; roughly 98% were observed only once. 0.3% of the sample is in the top ten clones.

This chain is built from TRBV7-9 and TRBJ2-6, with TRBD2 as a weak D call on 5 bases. The sequenced material came from naive CD8+ T cells sorted from blood. What the cell subset or site label conveys for this sample: CD45RA+CCR7+. The clonotype originates from a man aged 25-45 years in good health. The CDR3 sequence is CASSARVSEAGANVLTF. In nucleotide form, the sequence is TGTGCCAGCAGCGCGAGGGTTTCCGAGGCCGGGGCCAACGTCCTGACTTTC.